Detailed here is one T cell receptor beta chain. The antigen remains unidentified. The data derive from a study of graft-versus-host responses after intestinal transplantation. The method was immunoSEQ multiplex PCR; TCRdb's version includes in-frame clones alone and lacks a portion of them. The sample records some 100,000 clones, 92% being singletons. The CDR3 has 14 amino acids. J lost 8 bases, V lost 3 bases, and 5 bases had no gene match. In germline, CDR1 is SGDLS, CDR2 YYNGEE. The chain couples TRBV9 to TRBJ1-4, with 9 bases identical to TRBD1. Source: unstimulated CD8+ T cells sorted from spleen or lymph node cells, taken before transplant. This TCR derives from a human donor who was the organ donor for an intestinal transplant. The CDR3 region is CASSATGGGEKLFF. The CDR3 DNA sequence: TGTGCCAGCAGCGCAACAGGGGGCGGCGAAAAACTGTTTTTT.